The 5 T cell receptor beta chains presented below share a single source sample, sequenced in a study of blood T cell repertoires in COVID-19 (TCRdb year 2020). The library was made by the immunoSEQ multiplex PCR assay. As stored in TCRdb, this immuneACCESS dataset retains in-frame rearrangements with V and J assigned. A fraction of the clones does not appear; measured against another copy, unresolved V genes explain less than half of the discrepancy, and the remainder lacks a known reason. This sample comprises approximately 150,000 clones, approximately 86% of them detected only once. The top ten clonotypes cover 1.5% of the sample. The specimen was peripheral blood. These receptors all come from a woman aged 60-70 years with acute or convalescent COVID-19.

The chain joins TRBV28 to TRBJ1-2; 11 nucleotides agree with TRBD1. Germline assignment: CDR1 MDHEN and CDR2 SYDVKM. Losses at the gene ends were 5 bases for V and 6 bases for J; bases not matched to a gene: 11. The CDR3 is 16 amino acids. The DNA of the CDR3 is TGTGCCAGCAGTCAGATTACTGGGACAGGGGGTAATGGCTACACCTTC. Its translation is CASSQITGTGGNGYTF.

The chain carries TRBV21-1 and TRBJ2-1; the D call of TRBD1 is as the table states it, not checked on the DNA. TRBV21-1 is given as a pseudogene. The CDR3 contains 19 residues. DNA of the CDR3: TGTGCCAGCAGCCCCGGGGACAGGGCCCAGCGGGCCTCCTACAATGAGCAGTTCTTC. Its protein is CASSPGDRAQRASYNEQFF.

The chain recombines TRBV5-6 with TRBJ2-2; tentatively, D is TRBD1 (6 bases). This CDR3 is 13 amino acids long. V lost 4 bases to trimming and J lost 9 bases, with 13 bases between them. From germline, CDR1 is SGHDT and CDR2 YYEEEE. The CDR3 protein is CASSTGTIRELFF. Written as DNA, the CDR3 is TGTGCCAGCAGCACAGGGACAATCCGGGAGCTGTTTTTT.

V and J are TRBV28 and TRBJ2-7, with TRBD1 matching 7 bases. Germline trimming cut 6 bases from V and 0 bases from J; bases unmatched to any gene: 11. This CDR3 has 16 amino acids. Per germline, CDR1 MDHEN and CDR2 SYDVKM. The CDR3 region is CASSPTPGQSSYEQYF. The CDR3 DNA reads TGTGCCAGCAGCCCGACCCCGGGACAGAGCTCCTACGAGCAGTACTTC. The variable domain in full, with the rest retrieved from reference TRBV28 and TRBJ2-7, is DVKVTQSSRYLVKRTGEKVFLECVQDMDHENMFWYRQDPGLGLRLIYFSYDVKMKEKGDIPEGYSVSREKKERFSLILESASTNQTSMYLCASSPTPGQSSYEQYFGPGTRLTVT.

This chain uses TRBV18 with TRBJ2-7, with 7 bases that match TRBD1. CDR3 length: 15 residues. Germline CDR1 reads KGHSH; CDR2 reads LQKENI. Trimming took 5 bases from V and 6 from J; bases not matched to a gene: 13. Here the CDR3 DNA reads TGTGCCAGCTCAGTACAGGGGACGGGCAATTCCGAGCAGTACTTC. It translates to CASSVQGTGNSEQYF.